This is a list of T cell receptor beta chains from one sample in a study of healthy donors' naive CD4 and CD8 T cells. TCRdb re-derived calls from the reads in MiXCR, one entry per CDR3 protein. The table has about 180,000 distinct CDR3 sequences, around 74% seen once. Sequenced: naive CD4+ and CD8+ T cells sorted from blood, pooled from several donors. All receptors come from a pool of human donors in good health; the sample pools cells from several healthy donors. Both conserved end residues are part of each CDR3. D genes are given only for firm matches. Clone size, where shown, is once, few, many, or a class for clones that have expanded.

J,V,size,D,length,DNA,CDR3
TRBJ1-1,TRBV29-1,-,-,11,TGCAGCGCCGGAGGGGATACTGAAGCTTTCTTT,CSAGGDTEAFF
TRBJ2-2,TRBV5-1,-,-,13,TGCGCCAGCAGGGGATCGGACACCGGGGAGCTGTTTTTT,CASRGSDTGELFF
TRBJ2-1,TRBV6-2/TRBV6-3,-,-,13,TGTGCCAGCAGACAAGACCAATACAATGAACAGTTCTTC,CASRQDQYNEQFF
TRBJ2-5,TRBV19,-,-,12,TGTGCCAGTACTTCTAGCGAGGGGCCTCAGTATTTC,CASTSSEGPQYF
TRBJ2-5,TRBV5-1,few,-,12,TGTGCCAGCAGCTTAGGCCAAGAGACCCAGTACTTC,CASSLGQETQYF
TRBJ1-1,TRBV29-1,-,-,14,TGCAGCGTTGACCGGGGGGAGGTGAACACTGAAGCTTTCTTT,CSVDRGEVNTEAFF
TRBJ2-2,TRBV12-3/TRBV12-4,-,TRBD1,15,TGTGCCAGCAGTCCTCGGGACAGTAACACCGGGGAGCTGTTTTTT,CASSPRDSNTGELFF
TRBJ2-1,TRBV19,-,-,15,TGTGCCAGTAGTCCTTCGGGACCGGTGTACAATGAGCAGTTCTTC,CASSPSGPVYNEQFF
TRBJ2-5,TRBV5-1,-,-,14,TGCGCCAGCAGCTTGGTGCCGCCTCCGGAGACCCAGTACTTC,CASSLVPPPETQYF
TRBJ2-1,TRBV4-1,-,-,14,TGCGCCAGCAGCCTGGTTGACCCATCCGATGAGCAGTTCTTC,CASSLVDPSDEQFF
TRBJ2-3,TRBV12-3/TRBV12-4,once,-,13,TGTGCTAGTGGTTTTGGGTTCCCAGATACGCAGTATTTT,CASGFGFPDTQYF
TRBJ2-7,TRBV6-5,few,-,14,TGTGCCAGCAGCCGGACCGCAAGCTCCTACGAGCAGTACTTC,CASSRTASSYEQYF
TRBJ2-7,TRBV5-1,-,TRBD2,16,TGCGCCAGCAGCGGCCTTGGGAGGGAGGACTTCTACGAGCAGTACTTC,CASSGLGREDFYEQYF
TRBJ1-1,TRBV19,-,-,15,TGTGCCAGTATCTTAGGAACAGTGTCGAACACTGAAGCTTTCTTT,CASILGTVSNTEAFF
TRBJ2-1,TRBV27,-,TRBD2,16,TGTGCCAGCAGTTTAGGGACTAGCGGGAGGGTTGATGAGCAGTTCTTC,CASSLGTSGRVDEQFF